The 10 T cell receptor beta chains in this list originate from one sample, sequenced in a study of technical replicates of blood from a few donors. The repertoire was sequenced with immunoSEQ multiplex PCR; TCRdb's copy has only in-frame clones and lacks some. The table has tens of thousands of clones, about 98% seen once; the top ten hold roughly 0.15%. The sample taken for sequencing was T cells isolated from PBMCs. All receptors come from a human donor in good health.

The chain is built from TRBV4-1 and TRBJ1-1; the D is unclear. The CDR3 extends over 14 amino acids. V was shortened by 2 bases and J by 2 bases, with 9 bases between the two germline ends. Germline CDR1 and CDR2: MGHRA and YSYEKL. The CDR3: CASSQSLTNTEAFF. CDR3 in DNA: TGCGCCAGCAGCCAATCTCTAACTAACACTGAAGCTTTCTTT.

The chain recombines TRBV14 with TRBJ2-7; the D is unclear. This CDR3 is 12 amino acids long. Germline V gene lookup returns CDR1 SGHDN and CDR2 FVKESK. V shed 1 base and J shed 3 bases, with 4 bases lying between them. DNA for the CDR3: TGTGCCAGCAGCCAAGGAGTCTACGAGCAGTACTTC. Translating gives CASSQGVYEQYF.

The chain uses TRBV5-5 and TRBJ2-3, with 13 positions matching TRBD2. Losses at the gene ends were 2 bases for V and 3 bases for J; bases not matched to a gene: 9. This CDR3 region has 18 residues. CDR1 SGHKS and CDR2 YYEKEE come from the germline V gene (reference sequence). The CDR3 DNA follows: TGTGCCAGCAGCTTCCCCGGTGGACTAGCGGGAGAAACAGATACGCAGTATTTT. It yields the protein CASSFPGGLAGETDTQYF.

V is TRBV5-1 and J is TRBJ2-5; 8 nucleotides align to TRBD1. Germline V gene sequence: CDR1 SGHRS, CDR2 YFSETQ. The length of the CDR3 is 14 residues. With 1 base clipped from V and 5 bases from J, the junction kept 4 bases outside the gene matches. The CDR3 here is CASSLPPGGETQYF. The CDR3 DNA is TGCGCCAGCAGCTTGCCCCCAGGGGGCGAGACCCAGTACTTC.

V gene TRBV10-3 combines with J gene TRBJ1-5; possible D gene TRBD1, 5 bases. V shed 3 bases and J shed 11 bases, with 11 bases lying between them. The CDR3 sequence is 12 residues long. Germline CDR1 is ENHRY and CDR2 is SYGVKD. The CDR3 DNA is TGTGCCATCAGTGAAGGGGATAGGTCCCAGCATTTT. This translates into CAISEGDRSQHF.

V gene TRBV7-6 combines with J gene TRBJ2-1, with 11 bases lining up with TRBD2. This CDR3 spans 17 amino acids. The ends lost 1 base at V and 0 bases at J; junction bases unmatched: 2. Germline V CDR1 and CDR2: SGHVS, FNYEAQ. The CDR3 sequence: CASSLVSGGVSYNEQFF. CDR3 sequence (DNA): TGTGCCAGCAGCTTAGTTAGCGGGGGGGTCTCCTACAATGAGCAGTTCTTC.

The V call is TRBV2, the J call TRBJ1-1; D is possibly TRBD1 (6 bases). V was trimmed by 6 bases and J by 6 bases, leaving 11 bases between them. CDR1 is SNHLY, CDR2 FYNNEI, per germline. The CDR3 is 12 amino acids. CDR3 nucleotides: TGTGCCAGCAGCCTGACAGGCTCTGAAGCTTTCTTT. Protein: CASSLTGSEAFF.

The chain joins TRBV4-1 to TRBJ1-4; no definite D call. CDR3 size: 12 residues. Germline loops: CDR1 MGHRA, CDR2 YSYEKL. Trimming took 4 bases from V and 12 from J, leaving 12 bases between them. In DNA form, the CDR3 reads TGCGCCAGCAGCCGAGGCGGGGAGGAACTGTTTTTT. Protein sequence: CASSRGGEELFF.

The rearrangement uses TRBV27 and TRBJ1-1; D perhaps matches TRBD1 (5 bases). V was cut by 3 bases and J by 0 bases, with 8 bases left in between. The CDR3 totals 14 residues. Germline V gene lookup returns CDR1 MNHEY and CDR2 SMNVEV (reference sequence). The CDR3 region has the DNA TGTGCCAGCAGTTTTGCGGGGCTGAACACTGAAGCTTTCTTT. Translation gives CASSFAGLNTEAFF.

The rearrangement joins TRBV4-2 to TRBJ1-1; D gene ambiguous. Per germline, CDR1 LGHNA and CDR2 YNFKEQ. The V end lost 4 bases, the J end lost 7 bases, and 16 bases lay between the germline ends. CDR3 size: 14 residues. CDR3: CASSRGPGKGEAFF. The CDR3 DNA reads TGTGCCAGCAGCCGAGGGCCGGGGAAGGGTGAAGCTTTCTTT.